This record concerns one T cell receptor (beta chain) sequence. Its antigen remains unknown. The same CDR3 is also encoded by other DNA sequences in this sample. This sample was included in a study of OX40 agonist ivuxolimab in advanced cancers. The wider study: Each dose-escalation patient presented with hepatocellular carcinoma, melanoma, renal cell or head and neck cancer.

The trim removed 9 bases at V and 7 bases at J, leaving 15 bases unmatched. CDR1 MNHNY and CDR2 SVGAGI come from the germline V gene (reference sequence). The CDR3 runs 14 residues. Assay: immunoSEQ multiplex PCR; the TCRdb copy retains only in-frame clones and omits some. The sample includes 55,000 to 65,000 clones, about 90% seen only once; the top ten take 14%. Broader study findings: Mean expanded clone counts were higher in CD8+ than CD4+ T cells. At doses 0.1 to 3.0 mg/kg, CD4+ and CD8+ clones expanded. Low normalized clonal expansion also occurred in some nonresponding patients.

The gene calls are TRBV6-6 and TRBJ2-7, with 7 bases matching TRBD1. Sequencing was performed on CD4+ or CD8+ T cells sorted from blood, taken in a trial of the OX40 agonist ivuxolimab. This TCR came from an adult with an advanced solid tumor such as melanoma, head and neck, liver or kidney cancer. DNA for the CDR3: TGTGCCAGTAGTCCTAACCGACAGGGTGGAGAGCAGTACTTC. This gives the protein CASSPNRQGGEQYF.